This T cell receptor (beta chain) was found in a study of T cell responses to AZD1222 COVID-19 vaccine. Assay used: immunoSEQ multiplex PCR; TCRdb lists only in-frame clones, some missing. The data hold about 120,000 clones, with roughly 87% observed a single time. Concerning this clone itself: Its target is unknown.

This CDR3 is 14 amino acids long. Germline V lookup: CDR1 SGHRS, CDR2 YFSETQ. The V end lost 2 bases, the J end lost 2 bases, and 10 bases lay between the germline ends. Study-wide points: The study reported that nearly half of spike-specific TCRs target unmutated variant regions.

The TCR was taken from an adult in good health. The chain is built from TRBV5-1 and TRBJ1-1; D gene uncertain. Sequenced material: peripheral blood, taken on day 0 of AZD1222 vaccination. CDR3 nucleotide sequence: TGCGCCAGCAGCTTTTCCGGCGAAAACACTGAAGCTTTCTTT. Translation gives CASSFSGENTEAFF.